The 20 T cell receptor beta chains below come from one sample, sequenced in a study of T-cell memory formation after mild COVID-19. In TCRdb, the 5' RACE reads were re-called with MiXCR into one record per CDR3 protein. Here the sample spans about 320,000 distinct CDR3 sequences, 14% being singletons. The sequencing sample was made of PBMCs or a T cell subset sorted from them (not recorded which). These receptors all stem from a man between 18 and 35 years old who had mild COVID-19 (a few samples of this study predate the infection). Cell type and time point are not known.

This clonotype was detected only a few times. The gene calls are TRBV4-1 and TRBJ1-3, with a weak D call TRBD1 (5 bases). The CDR3 extends over 15 amino acids. Trimming took 2 bases from V and 4 from J, leaving 12 bases between them. Germline CDR1 reads MGHRA; CDR2 reads YSYEKL. CDR3 loop: CASSQPGTRGNTIYF. The CDR3 region has the DNA TGCGCCAGCAGCCAACCCGGGACGCGGGGAAACACCATATATTTT.

The chain uses TRBV18 and TRBJ2-7; D gene ambiguous. The CDR3 has 13 amino acids. Deletions cut 0 bases from V and 7 bases from J, with 10 bases between. Per germline, CDR1 KGHSH and CDR2 LQKENI. The CDR3 DNA is TGTGCCAGCTCACCACCCGCCCTAGTGGAGCAGTACTTC. This sequence encodes CASSPPALVEQYF.

J is TRBJ2-7 and V is TRBV2, with TRBD2 identical over 7 bases. V was clipped by 8 bases and J by 0 bases; unmatched bases: 1. The CDR3 loop spans 12 amino acids. CDR1 is SNHLY and CDR2 is FYNNEI in the germline V gene. CDR3 sequence: CASAGVSYEQYV. CDR3 nucleotide sequence: TGTGCCAGCGCGGGGGTCTCCTACGAGCAGTACGTC.

The CDR3 region is CASSPLPQELNTEAFF. CDR3 sequence (DNA): TGTGCCAGCAGCCCCCTCCCACAGGAATTGAACACTGAAGCTTTCTTT. This chain links TRBV7-6 with TRBJ1-1; D might be TRBD1 (5 bases). The CDR3 spans 16 residues. CDR1 and CDR2 from the germline V gene are SGHVS and FNYEAQ. Trimming pared 5 bases from V and 0 bases from J, leaving 16 bases between.

The chain couples TRBV7-2 to TRBJ1-5; D is undetermined. This CDR3 region has 15 residues. Deletions cut 3 bases from V and 2 bases from J, with 11 bases between. Germline CDR1 and CDR2: SGHTA and FQGNSA. The CDR3 protein is CASSFGSGGNQPQHF. The DNA for the CDR3 is TGTGCCAGCAGCTTCGGCAGCGGAGGCAATCAGCCCCAGCATTTT.

The chain combines TRBV19 with TRBJ2-2, with D tentatively TRBD1 (5 bases). Germline-derived CDR1 and CDR2 are LNHDA and SQIVND (reference sequence). The CDR3 has 14 amino acids. The germline V and J ends were trimmed by 9 bases and 6 bases, with 17 bases remaining between them. CDR3 DNA sequence: TGTGCCAGCGCCGCCAGGGTTAGGGCCGGGGAGCTGTTTTTT. This translates into CASAARVRAGELFF.

V usage is TRBV5-8 and J usage is TRBJ1-4, with D uncertain. Germline CDR1 is SGHTS and CDR2 is YDEGEE. The CDR3 is 13 amino acids. Trimming shortened V by 1 base and J by 7 bases, and 8 bases separated the two germline ends. DNA for the CDR3: TGTGCCAGCAGCTTGACCTCCTCTGAAAAACTGTTTTTT. It encodes CASSLTSSEKLFF.

The chain links TRBV9 to TRBJ2-3; 12 bases match TRBD2. The V gene's germline CDR1 is SGDLS and CDR2 YYNGEE. CDR3 length equals 17 residues. J was trimmed by 0 bases and V by 3 bases; bases with no gene match: 5. The CDR3 reads CASSAGLAGPSTDTQYF. CDR3 in DNA: TGTGCCAGCAGCGCAGGACTAGCGGGACCTAGCACAGATACGCAGTATTTT.

This clonotype was counted a few times. The rearrangement uses TRBV9 and TRBJ2-5; D is unclear. CDR3 length: 13 residues. The germline V and J ends were trimmed by 2 bases and 5 bases, with 10 bases remaining between them. Germline assignment: CDR1 SGDLS and CDR2 YYNGEE. The CDR3, as DNA: TGTGCCAGCAGCGTTCACGGTTCCGAGACCCAGTACTTC. Translated: CASSVHGSETQYF.

The CDR3 here is CASSPRRGGDTDTQYF. In DNA form, the CDR3 reads TGTGCCAGCAGCCCCAGGCGGGGGGGCGATACAGATACGCAGTATTTT. This sequence joins TRBV4-2 and TRBJ2-3; 9 bases agree with TRBD2. The CDR3 spans 16 residues. Trimming took 4 bases from V and 3 from J; bases not matched to a gene: 8. Germline-derived CDR1 and CDR2 are LGHNA and YNFKEQ.

This clonotype was observed a handful of times. This chain uses TRBV7-2 with TRBJ2-2; tentative D call: TRBD1 (6 bases). V shed 3 bases and J shed 7 bases, with 18 bases lying between them. The CDR3 covers 16 residues. The V gene's germline CDR1 is SGHTA and CDR2 FQGNSA. The DNA of the CDR3 is TGTGCCAGCAGCTTCCTCTTCCCAGGGGTTAACGGGGAGCTGTTTTTT. Translating it yields CASSFLFPGVNGELFF.

V is TRBV12-3 or TRBV12-4 and J is TRBJ1-4; 10 positions match TRBD1. The V segment lost 5 bases and the J segment 8 bases; nucleotides outside the gene matches: 11. The CDR3 extends over 16 amino acids. CDR3 sequence: CASSPERRDRGEKLFF. The CDR3 bases are TGTGCCAGCAGTCCCGAACGACGGGACAGGGGAGAAAAACTGTTTTTT.

A few counts support this clonotype. The J gene is TRBJ2-1, the V gene TRBV20-1, with D tentatively TRBD1 or TRBD2 (5 bases each). V gave up 0 bases and J gave up 9 bases, with 15 bases separating them. Germline loops: CDR1 DFQATT, CDR2 SNEGSKA (reference sequence). This CDR3 is built from 14 residues. The CDR3, as DNA: TGCAGTGCTAGAGATCTGTCCGGGACGGGTGAGCAGTTCTTC. This sequence encodes CSARDLSGTGEQFF.

This clonotype has just a few counts. The chain has TRBV20-1 and TRBJ1-2; D ambiguous. Germline values: CDR1 DFQATT, CDR2 SNEGSKA (reference sequence). This CDR3 comprises 13 residues. V lost 4 bases and J 1 base, leaving 10 bases between the germline ends. The CDR3: CSATSGDNYGYTF. The DNA for the CDR3 is TGCAGTGCTACCTCGGGCGATAACTATGGCTACACCTTC.

This clonotype occurred a few times. V usage is TRBV11-2 and J usage is TRBJ2-3; D not certain. Looked up from germline, CDR1 is SGHAT and CDR2 is FQNNGV. Trimming shortened V by 4 bases and J by 6 bases, and 14 bases separated the two germline ends. The CDR3 extends over 14 amino acids. In nucleotides, the CDR3 is TGTGCCAGCAGCTCCGGGCTCCTGGGGGATACGCAGTATTTT. Translated, it gives CASSSGLLGDTQYF.

The genes are TRBV7-9 and TRBJ2-3; tentatively, D is TRBD1 (6 bases). CDR3 length equals 15 residues. The V end lost 5 bases, the J end lost 2 bases, and 14 bases lay between the germline ends. In germline, CDR1 is SEHNR, CDR2 FQNEAQ (reference sequence). CDR3 sequence (DNA): TGTGCCAGCAGCCCGAGGGGGACACCCACAGATACGCAGTATTTT. This encodes CASSPRGTPTDTQYF.

This clonotype was counted only a few times. The genes are TRBV9 and TRBJ2-7; tentatively, D is TRBD2 (6 bases). The V and J ends lost 0 bases and 6 bases respectively, with 10 bases between them. The CDR3 length is 13 residues. Germline V lookup: CDR1 SGDLS, CDR2 YYNGEE. The CDR3 sequence: CASSVGGGSEQYF. CDR3 nucleotide sequence: TGTGCCAGCAGCGTAGGAGGAGGGTCCGAGCAGTACTTC. The whole variable domain, remainder taken from reference TRBV9 and TRBJ2-7, is DSGVTQTPKHLITATGQRVTLRCSPRSGDLSVYWYQQSLDQGLQFLIQYYNGEERAKGNILERFSAQQFPDLHSELNLSSLELGDSALYFCASSVGGGSEQYFGPGTRLTVT.

This clonotype turned up a few times. The DNA for the CDR3 is TGTGCCAGCAGCCCCCCTATAGGAGAGACCCAGTACTTC. This codes for CASSPPIGETQYF. The chain combines TRBV11-2 with TRBJ2-5, with D hard to call. The CDR3 totals 13 residues. V was clipped by 5 bases and J by 4 bases, with 11 bases between them. Germline V gene sequence: CDR1 SGHAT, CDR2 FQNNGV.

The chain uses TRBV7-2 and TRBJ2-5; 9 nucleotides line up with TRBD2. This CDR3 region has 14 residues. V gave up 4 bases and J gave up 5 bases; unmatched junction bases: 5. Germline values: CDR1 SGHTA, CDR2 FQGNSA. The CDR3 nucleotides are TGTGCCAGCAGCTGGACTAGCGCCCTTGAGACCCAGTACTTC. Translation: CASSWTSALETQYF. The complete variable domain, with remaining parts taken from reference TRBV7-2 and TRBJ2-5, reads GAGVSQSPSNKVTEKGKDVELRCDPISGHTALYWYRQSLGQGLEFLIYFQGNSAPDKSGLPSDRFSAERTGGSVSTLTIQRTQQEDSAVYLCASSWTSALETQYFGPGTRLLVL.

The V gene is TRBV12-3 or TRBV12-4, the J gene TRBJ2-2; D might be TRBD1 or TRBD2, each matching 5 bases. The CDR3 is made up of 14 amino acids. Trimming left V 5 bases short and J 6 bases short, with 13 bases between. This chain's CDR3 is CASSLGTFPGELFF. In DNA, the CDR3 is TGTGCCAGCAGTCTAGGGACGTTTCCCGGGGAGCTGTTTTTT.